This paragraph covers one T cell receptor (beta chain) sequence. Its antigen is currently not known. The sample holds no much larger clone one base away, and base qualities are not on file. This sample stems from a study of OX40 agonist ivuxolimab in advanced cancers. For the study in its entirety: Ivuxolimab was an agonistic, fully human IgG2 monoclonal antibody directed against OX40 (CD134), a costimulatory receptor. Intravenous ivuxolimab was administered to patients every 2 weeks at six dose levels: 0.01, 0.1, 0.3, 1.5, 3 and 10 mg/kg. Among the roughly 50 dose-escalation patients, about 19 had hepatocellular carcinoma, around 15 melanoma, 9 renal cell carcinoma and 9 head and neck cancer. In the dose-escalation cohort, around 80% of patients were male, and the mean age was roughly 60 years with a range of roughly 23 to 79. Patients were allowed to have had prior anti-PD-1, anti-PD-L1 or anti-CTLA-4 therapy, and approximately 39% of the dose-escalation patients had been treated with checkpoint inhibitors. Partial responses occurred in three dose-escalation patients: two with cutaneous melanoma and one with hepatocellular carcinoma. The point of sequencing TCRbeta in the periphery was to test whether ivuxolimab changed TCR sequence diversity and drove clonal T-cell expansion. The paper reports the monotherapy dose-escalation portion (N of about 47 patients) of the phase I ivuxolimab trial. Overall results and qualifications from the work: At doses of 0.1 to 3.0 mg/kg, clonal expansion of both CD4+ and CD8+ T cells in blood was seen between baseline and week 6. Low levels of normalized T-cell clonal expansion were also seen in some patients who did not respond. The antigen specificity of the peripheral T cells that underwent clonal expansion was not determined. Partial responders in the 0.1-3.0 mg/kg groups had among the lowest normalized peripheral clonal expansion, especially among CD8+ T cells. After ivuxolimab, more expanded clones were found on average in CD8+ T cells than in CD4+ T cells.

The trial excluded patients who had a history of autoimmune disease or who were on systemic immunosuppression. In every dose cohort, peripheral blood was drawn for TCR sequencing at baseline, cycle 4 day 1, and cycle 7 day 1. Samples were obtained from an open-label, multicenter, first-in-human phase I dose-escalation trial of ivuxolimab. Adults with locally advanced or metastatic head and neck squamous cell, hepatocellular, melanoma or renal cell carcinoma were enrolled in the trial. CD4+ and CD8+ T cells were sorted separately from peripheral blood before TCR sequencing. Genomic DNA was extracted from sorted cells for sequencing of the TCRbeta CDR3 region. The immunoSEQ Assay was used for sequencing of TCRbeta CDR3 regions. TCRdb holds this immuneACCESS table with in-frame rearrangements only. Some clones are missing; in checked studies, unresolved V genes explain under half, and the rest has no known cause. For this sample the table gives tens of thousands of clones, of which around 80% were detected only once. The biggest ten clones account for 1.5% to 2% of the sample.

V sheds 3 bases and J sheds 2 bases, leaving 8 bases between their ends. According to the germline V gene (reference sequence), CDR1 reads LNHDA and CDR2 reads SQIVND. From its cysteine to its phenylalanine, the CDR3 spans 15 amino acids. The kept DNA is CDR3 alone, 45 bases in frame from the first base. The chain couples TRBV19 to TRBJ2-6; too little of a D gene remains to name it. This sample comprised CD4+ or CD8+ T cells sorted from blood, obtained in a trial of the OX40 agonist ivuxolimab. This TCR came from an adult with an advanced solid tumor such as melanoma, head and neck, liver or kidney cancer. Read as DNA, the sequence is TGTGCCAGTAGTATTAGCCAGGCTGGGGCCAACGTCCTGACTTTC. Translation gives CASSISQAGANVLTF.